This TCR beta chain was obtained from a study of blood T cell repertoires in COVID-19. Across the whole study: The United States, Italy and Spain supplied acute and convalescent COVID-19 samples. Sources were T cells, B-cell-depleted T cells, or PBMCs; the material itself was cDNA or gDNA.

As handled by the study authors: Researchers report that nucleated cell counts were estimated from reference gene primer amplification. Sequencing was performed with immunoSEQ multiplex PCR; in TCRdb, only in-frame clones are kept and a portion is missing. V and J calls and clone size follow that table, whereas D and trimming were derived from the DNA. The sample has 65,000 to 90,000 clones, roughly four fifths seen once; the top ten hold roughly 6%. CDR3 length equals 15 residues. Germline V CDR1 and CDR2: SNHLY, FYNNEI. The V gene end was trimmed by 6 bases and the J gene end by 1 base; junction bases not matched to a gene: 6.

This rearrangement joins TRBV2 to TRBJ1-5; 7 bases are shared with TRBD1. The TCR sequence derives from a woman aged 55-70 years with acute or convalescent COVID-19. Material for sequencing was peripheral blood. CDR3 amino acids: CASSPTGLSNQPQHF. DNA of the CDR3: TGTGCCAGCAGCCCGACAGGGTTAAGCAATCAGCCCCAGCATTTT. Filled out from reference TRBV2 and TRBJ1-5, the complete variable domain reads EPEVTQTPSHQVTQMGQEVILRCVPISNHLYFYWYRQILGQKVEFLVSFYNNEISEKSEIFDDQFSVERPDGSNFTLKIRSTKLEDSAMYFCASSPTGLSNQPQHFGDGTRLSIL.